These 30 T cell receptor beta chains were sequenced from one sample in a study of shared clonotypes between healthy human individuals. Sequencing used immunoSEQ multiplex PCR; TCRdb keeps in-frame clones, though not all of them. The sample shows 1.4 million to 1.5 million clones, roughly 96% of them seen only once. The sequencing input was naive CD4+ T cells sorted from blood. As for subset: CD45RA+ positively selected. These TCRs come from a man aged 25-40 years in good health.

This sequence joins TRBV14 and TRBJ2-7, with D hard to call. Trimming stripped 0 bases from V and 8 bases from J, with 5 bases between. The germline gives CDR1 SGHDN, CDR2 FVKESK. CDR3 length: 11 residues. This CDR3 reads CASSQDRKQYF. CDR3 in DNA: TGTGCCAGCAGCCAAGATCGTAAGCAGTACTTC.

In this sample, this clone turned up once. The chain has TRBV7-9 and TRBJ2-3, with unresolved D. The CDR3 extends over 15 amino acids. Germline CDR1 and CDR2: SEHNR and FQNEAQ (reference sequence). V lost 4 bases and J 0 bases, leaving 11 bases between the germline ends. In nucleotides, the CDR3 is TGTGCCAGCAGCTCCTTCGTGATTAGCACAGATACGCAGTATTTT. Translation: CASSSFVISTDTQYF.

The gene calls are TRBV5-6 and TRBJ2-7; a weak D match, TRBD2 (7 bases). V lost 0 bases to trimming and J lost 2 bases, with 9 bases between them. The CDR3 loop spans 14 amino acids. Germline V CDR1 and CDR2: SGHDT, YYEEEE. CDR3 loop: CASSLGRGPYEQYF. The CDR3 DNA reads TGTGCCAGCAGCTTGGGGCGGGGGCCCTACGAGCAGTACTTC. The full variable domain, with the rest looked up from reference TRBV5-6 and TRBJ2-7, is DAGVTQSPTHLIKTRGQQVTLRCSPKSGHDTVSWYQQALGQGPQFIFQYYEEEERQRGNFPDRFSGHQFPNYSSELNVNALLLGDSALYLCASSLGRGPYEQYFGPGTRLTVT.

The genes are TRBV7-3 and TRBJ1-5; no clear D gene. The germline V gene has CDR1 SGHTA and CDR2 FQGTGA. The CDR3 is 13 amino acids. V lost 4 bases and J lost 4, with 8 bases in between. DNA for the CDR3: TGTGCCAGCAGCTCCGGTTTTAATCAGCCCCAGCATTTT. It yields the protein CASSSGFNQPQHF.

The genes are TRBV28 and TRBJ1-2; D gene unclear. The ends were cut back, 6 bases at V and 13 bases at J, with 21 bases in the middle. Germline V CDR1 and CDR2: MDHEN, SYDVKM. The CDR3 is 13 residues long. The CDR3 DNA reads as TGTGCCAGCAGCCCCGTTCGGTTCTCTAGGGTCACCTTC. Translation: CASSPVRFSRVTF.

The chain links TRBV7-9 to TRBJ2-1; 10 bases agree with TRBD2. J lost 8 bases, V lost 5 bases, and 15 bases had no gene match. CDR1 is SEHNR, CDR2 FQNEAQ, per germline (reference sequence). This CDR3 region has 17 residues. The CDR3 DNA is TGTGCCAGCAGCCCCCGGGCTGCACTAGCGGGACTCGATGAGCAGTTCTTC. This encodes CASSPRAALAGLDEQFF.

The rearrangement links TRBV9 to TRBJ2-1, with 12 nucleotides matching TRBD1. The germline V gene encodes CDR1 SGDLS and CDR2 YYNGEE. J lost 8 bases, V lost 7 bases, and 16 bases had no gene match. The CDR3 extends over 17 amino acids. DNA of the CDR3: TGTGCCAGCCGCCTCCCACGCGGGGACAGGGGGCCCTATGAGCAGTTCTTC. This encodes CASRLPRGDRGPYEQFF.

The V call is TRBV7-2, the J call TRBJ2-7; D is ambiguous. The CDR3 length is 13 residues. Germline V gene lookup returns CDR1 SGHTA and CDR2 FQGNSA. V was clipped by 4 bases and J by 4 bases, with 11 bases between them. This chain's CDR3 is CASSSGLEYEQYF. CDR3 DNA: TGTGCCAGCAGCTCCGGGCTTGAATACGAGCAGTACTTC. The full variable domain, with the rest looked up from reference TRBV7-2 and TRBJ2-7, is GAGVSQSPSNKVTEKGKDVELRCDPISGHTALYWYRQSLGQGLEFLIYFQGNSAPDKSGLPSDRFSAERTGGSVSTLTIQRTQQEDSAVYLCASSSGLEYEQYFGPGTRLTVT.

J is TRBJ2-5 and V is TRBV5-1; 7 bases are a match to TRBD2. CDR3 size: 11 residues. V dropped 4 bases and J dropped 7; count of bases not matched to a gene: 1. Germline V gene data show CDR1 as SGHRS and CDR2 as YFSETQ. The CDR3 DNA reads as TGCGCCAGCAGCGGGGAGGGGACCCAGTACTTC. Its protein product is CASSGEGTQYF.

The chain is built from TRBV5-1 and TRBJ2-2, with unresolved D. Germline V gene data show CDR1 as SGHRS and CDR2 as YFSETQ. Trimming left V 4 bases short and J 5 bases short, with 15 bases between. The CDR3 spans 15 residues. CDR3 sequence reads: CASSLPRLGTGELFF. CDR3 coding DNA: TGCGCCAGCAGCCTACCCAGATTGGGGACCGGGGAGCTGTTTTTT.

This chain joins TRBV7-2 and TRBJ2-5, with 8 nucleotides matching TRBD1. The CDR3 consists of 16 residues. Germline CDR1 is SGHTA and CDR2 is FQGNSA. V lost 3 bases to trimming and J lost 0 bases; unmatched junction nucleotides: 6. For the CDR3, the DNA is TGTGCCAGCAGCTTTTACAGGGGGACCCACCAAGAGACCCAGTACTTC. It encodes CASSFYRGTHQETQYF.

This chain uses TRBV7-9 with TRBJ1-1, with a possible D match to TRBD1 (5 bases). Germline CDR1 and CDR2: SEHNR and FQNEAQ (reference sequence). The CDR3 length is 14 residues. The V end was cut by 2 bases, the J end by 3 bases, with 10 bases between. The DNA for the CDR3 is TGTGCCAGCAGCTTACAGGGAAGTGACACTGAAGCTTTCTTT. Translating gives CASSLQGSDTEAFF.

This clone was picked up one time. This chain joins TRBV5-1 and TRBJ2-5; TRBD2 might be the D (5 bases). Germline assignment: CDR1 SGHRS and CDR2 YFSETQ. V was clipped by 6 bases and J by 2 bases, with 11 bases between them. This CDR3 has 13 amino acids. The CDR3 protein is CASKWERQETQYF. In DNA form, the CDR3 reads TGCGCCAGCAAGTGGGAGAGACAAGAGACCCAGTACTTC. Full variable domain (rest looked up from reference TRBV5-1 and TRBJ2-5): KAGVTQTPRYLIKTRGQQVTLSCSPISGHRSVSWYQQTPGQGLQFLFEYFSETQRNKGNFPGRFSGRQFSNSRSEMNVSTLELGDSALYLCASKWERQETQYFGPGTRLLVL.

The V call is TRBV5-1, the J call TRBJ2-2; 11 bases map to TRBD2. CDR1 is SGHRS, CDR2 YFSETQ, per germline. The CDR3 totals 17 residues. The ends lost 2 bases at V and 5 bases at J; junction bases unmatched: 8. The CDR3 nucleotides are TGCGCCAGCAGCTTTCTTAGCGGGAGGGCCGGAACCGGGGAGCTGTTTTTT. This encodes CASSFLSGRAGTGELFF.

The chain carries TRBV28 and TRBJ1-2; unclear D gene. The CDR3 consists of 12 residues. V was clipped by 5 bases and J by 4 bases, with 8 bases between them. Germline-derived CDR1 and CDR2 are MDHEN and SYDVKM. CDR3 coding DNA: TGTGCCAGCAGTCCCAGAAGCTATGGCTACACCTTC. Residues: CASSPRSYGYTF.

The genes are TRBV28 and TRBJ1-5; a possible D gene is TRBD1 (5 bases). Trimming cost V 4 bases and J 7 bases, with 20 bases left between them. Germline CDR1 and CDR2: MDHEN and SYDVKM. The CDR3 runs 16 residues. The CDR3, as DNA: TGTGCCAGCAGTTCCGGGACCGCTCTAGTCGGGCAGCCCCAGCATTTT. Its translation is CASSSGTALVGQPQHF.

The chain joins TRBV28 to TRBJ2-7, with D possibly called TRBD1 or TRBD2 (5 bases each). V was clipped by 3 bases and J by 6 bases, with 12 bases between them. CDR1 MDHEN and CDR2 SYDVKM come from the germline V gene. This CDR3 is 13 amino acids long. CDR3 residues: CASSLNPRGEQYF. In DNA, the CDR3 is TGTGCCAGCAGTTTGAACCCGAGGGGCGAGCAGTACTTC. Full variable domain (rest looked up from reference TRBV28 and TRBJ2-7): DVKVTQSSRYLVKRTGEKVFLECVQDMDHENMFWYRQDPGLGLRLIYFSYDVKMKEKGDIPEGYSVSREKKERFSLILESASTNQTSMYLCASSLNPRGEQYFGPGTRLTVT.

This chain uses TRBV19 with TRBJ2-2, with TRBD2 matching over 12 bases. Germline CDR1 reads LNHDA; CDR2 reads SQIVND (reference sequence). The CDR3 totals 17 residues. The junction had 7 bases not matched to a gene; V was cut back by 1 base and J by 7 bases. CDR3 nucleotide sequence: TGTGCCAGTAGTATAGGAGCTAGCGGGAGGGCCATCGGGGAGCTGTTTTTT. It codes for CASSIGASGRAIGELFF.

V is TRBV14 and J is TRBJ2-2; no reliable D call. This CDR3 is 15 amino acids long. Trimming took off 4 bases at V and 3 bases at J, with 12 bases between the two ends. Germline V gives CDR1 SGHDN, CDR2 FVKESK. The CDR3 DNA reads TGTGCCAGCAGCCCCCTCTTAGGGTACACCGGGGAGCTGTTTTTT. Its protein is CASSPLLGYTGELFF.

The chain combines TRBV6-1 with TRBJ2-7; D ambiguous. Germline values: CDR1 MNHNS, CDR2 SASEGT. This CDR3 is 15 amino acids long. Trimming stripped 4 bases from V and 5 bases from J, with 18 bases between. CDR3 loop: CASSARPEGANEQYF. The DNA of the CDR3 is TGTGCCAGCAGTGCCCGTCCAGAAGGCGCGAACGAGCAGTACTTC.

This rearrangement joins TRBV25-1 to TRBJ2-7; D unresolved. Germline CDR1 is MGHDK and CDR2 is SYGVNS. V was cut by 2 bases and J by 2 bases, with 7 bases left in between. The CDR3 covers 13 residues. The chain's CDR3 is CASSEVGTYEQYF. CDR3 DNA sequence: TGTGCCAGCAGTGAAGTTGGGACCTACGAGCAGTACTTC.

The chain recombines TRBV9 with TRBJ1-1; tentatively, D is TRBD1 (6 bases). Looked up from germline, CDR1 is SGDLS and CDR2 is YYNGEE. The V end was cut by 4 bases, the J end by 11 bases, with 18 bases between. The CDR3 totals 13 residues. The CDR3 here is CASSFGQTGGAFF. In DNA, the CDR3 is TGTGCCAGCAGCTTCGGACAGACGGGAGGGGCTTTCTTT.

Here the CDR3 reads CASSAGLLGYEQYF. The DNA of the CDR3 is TGTGCCAGCAGCGCGGGACTCCTAGGCTACGAGCAGTACTTC. The V call is TRBV9, the J call TRBJ2-7, with D tentatively TRBD2 (6 bases). V was cut by 3 bases and J by 3 bases, with 13 bases left in between. From germline, CDR1 is SGDLS and CDR2 YYNGEE. CDR3 length: 14 amino acids.

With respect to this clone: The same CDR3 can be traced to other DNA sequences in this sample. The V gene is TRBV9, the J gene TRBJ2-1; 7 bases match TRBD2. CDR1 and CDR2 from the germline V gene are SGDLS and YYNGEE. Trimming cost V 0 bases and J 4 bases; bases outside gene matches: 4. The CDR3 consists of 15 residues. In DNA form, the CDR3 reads TGTGCCAGCAGCGTAGAGGCTAGCGGATACAATGAGCAGTTCTTC. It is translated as CASSVEASGYNEQFF.

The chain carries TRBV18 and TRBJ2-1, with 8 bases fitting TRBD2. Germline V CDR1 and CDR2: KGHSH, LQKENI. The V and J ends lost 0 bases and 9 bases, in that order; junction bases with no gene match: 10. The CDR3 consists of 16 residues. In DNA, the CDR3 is TGTGCCAGCTCACCACCAGCGGGAGCCCGGGACGGTGAGCAGTTCTTC. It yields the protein CASSPPAGARDGEQFF. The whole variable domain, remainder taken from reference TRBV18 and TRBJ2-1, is NAGVMQNPRHLVRRRGQEARLRCSPMKGHSHVYWYRQLPEEGLKFMVYLQKENIIDESGMPKERFSAEFPKEGPSILRIQQVVRGDSAAYFCASSPPAGARDGEQFFGPGTRLTVL.

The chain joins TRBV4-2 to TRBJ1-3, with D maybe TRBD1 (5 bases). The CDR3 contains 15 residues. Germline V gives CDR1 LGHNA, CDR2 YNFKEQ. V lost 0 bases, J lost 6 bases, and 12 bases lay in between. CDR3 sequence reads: CASSQERQRLNTIYF. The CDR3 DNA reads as TGTGCCAGCAGCCAAGAGAGACAGCGTTTAAACACCATATATTTT.

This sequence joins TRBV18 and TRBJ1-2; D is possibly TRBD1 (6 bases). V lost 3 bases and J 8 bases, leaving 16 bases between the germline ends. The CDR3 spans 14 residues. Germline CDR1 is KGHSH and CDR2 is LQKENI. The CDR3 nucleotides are TGTGCCAGCTCACCTCAGCGAGGGGGTGAGGGCTACACCTTC. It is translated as CASSPQRGGEGYTF. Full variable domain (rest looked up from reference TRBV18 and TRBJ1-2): NAGVMQNPRHLVRRRGQEARLRCSPMKGHSHVYWYRQLPEEGLKFMVYLQKENIIDESGMPKERFSAEFPKEGPSILRIQQVVRGDSAAYFCASSPQRGGEGYTFGSGTRLTVV.

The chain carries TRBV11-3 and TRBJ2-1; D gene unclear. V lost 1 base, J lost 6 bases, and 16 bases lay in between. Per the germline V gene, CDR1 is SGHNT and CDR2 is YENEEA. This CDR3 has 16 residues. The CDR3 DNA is TGTGCCAGCAGCTTAGCCGGCCCGGTAGGTGGCAATGAGCAGTTCTTC. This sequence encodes CASSLAGPVGGNEQFF.

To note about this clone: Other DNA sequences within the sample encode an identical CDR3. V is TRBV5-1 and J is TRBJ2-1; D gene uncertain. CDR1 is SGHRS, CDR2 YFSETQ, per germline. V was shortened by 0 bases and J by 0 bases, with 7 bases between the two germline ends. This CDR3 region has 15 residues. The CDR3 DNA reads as TGCGCCAGCAGCTTGGCCGGTTCCTCCTACAATGAGCAGTTCTTC. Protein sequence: CASSLAGSSYNEQFF.

In nucleotides, the CDR3 is TGTGCCAGCAGAATGGAGGCAGGGTTTGAAAAACTGTTTTTT. Its translation is CASRMEAGFEKLFF. The rearrangement links TRBV2 to TRBJ1-4; D might be TRBD1 (5 bases). V was trimmed by 6 bases and J by 7 bases, leaving 15 bases between them. From germline, CDR1 is SNHLY and CDR2 FYNNEI. This CDR3 region has 14 residues.